These 32 T cell receptor beta chains came from one sample sequenced in a study of cytomegalovirus exposure and HLA in healthy donors (dated by TCRdb to the late 2010s). The library relied on the immunoSEQ multiplex PCR assay. For the multiplex PCR, a mixture combining 60 forward primers for TCR Vbeta segments and 13 reverse primers for TCR Jbeta segments was used. TCRdb's version of the immuneACCESS table is confined to in-frame rearrangements and falls short of the full clone set. An unresolved V gene accounts for under half of the shortfall where checked; the remainder is of unknown origin. Counted in this sample were under 200,000 clones; roughly 70% of them appeared once. 1.8% of the sample comes from the top ten. The specimen sequenced was PBMCs. Receptor source: a woman aged 25-40 years in good health and CMV-seronegative.

V gene TRBV5-4 combines with J gene TRBJ2-7; TRBD2 aligns across 7 bases. V shed 3 bases, J shed 2 bases, and the junction held 5 bases outside the gene matches. This CDR3 comprises 14 residues. Germline CDR1 and CDR2: SGHNT and YYREEE (reference sequence). CDR3 sequence (DNA): TGTGCCAGCAGCTCACGCCGGGAGGCCTACGAGCAGTACTTC. Protein sequence: CASSSRREAYEQYF.

The J gene is TRBJ2-7, the V gene TRBV11-2; D is possibly TRBD2 (6 bases). The V and J ends lost 1 base and 3 bases respectively, with 16 bases between them. The length of the CDR3 is 16 residues. CDR1 is SGHAT and CDR2 is FQNNGV in the germline V gene. Here the CDR3 reads CASSLAPWRGDYEQYF. CDR3 DNA: TGTGCCAGCAGCTTAGCCCCGTGGAGGGGAGACTACGAGCAGTACTTC.

With respect to this clone: The junction does not match germline at one end; this may be a read error. The CDR3 coding sequence is TGTGCTAGCAGCCCCCGACTAGCTCCCGGCGGCGAGCAGTACTTC. Encoded protein: CASSPRLAPGGEQYF. V and J are TRBV7-7 and TRBJ2-7, with 7 bases lining up with TRBD2. CDR1 and CDR2 (germline): SSHAT, FNYEAQ (reference sequence). This CDR3 contains 15 residues.

This chain joins TRBV7-9 and TRBJ1-4; D gene ambiguous. Germline V lookup: CDR1 SEHNR, CDR2 FQNEAQ (reference sequence). V was pared by 0 bases and J by 8 bases, with 10 bases between. The CDR3 extends over 14 amino acids. In DNA, the CDR3 is TGTGCCAGCAGCTTAGCGTATGCGGGGGAAAAACTGTTTTTT. Translation: CASSLAYAGEKLFF. Full variable domain (rest looked up from reference TRBV7-9 and TRBJ1-4): DTGVSQNPRHKITKRGQNVTFRCDPISEHNRLYWYRQTLGQGPEFLTYFQNEAQLEKSRLLSDRFSAERPKGSFSTLEIQRTEQGDSAMYLCASSLAYAGEKLFFGSGTQLSVL.

This clone came up once. The J gene is TRBJ2-5, the V gene TRBV19, with a weak D call TRBD1 (5 bases). The length of the CDR3 is 15 residues. CDR1 and CDR2 from the germline V gene are LNHDA and SQIVND (reference sequence). The V and J ends lost 3 bases and 3 bases respectively, with 14 bases between them. In DNA, the CDR3 is TGTGCCAGTAGTATCGGCAGGGCGAATAAAGAGACCCAGTACTTC. Protein: CASSIGRANKETQYF.

This CDR3 is CASSDKMSSYNEQFF. The CDR3 bases are TGTGCCAGCAGTGACAAAATGAGCTCCTACAATGAGCAGTTCTTC. The chain combines TRBV6-4 with TRBJ2-1; D is unresolved. The CDR3 length is 15 residues. Germline V gene lookup returns CDR1 MRHNA and CDR2 SNTAGT. V was pared by 2 bases and J by 0 bases, with 8 bases between.

The chain joins TRBV15 to TRBJ2-7; 8 bases fit TRBD2. The junction had 14 bases not matched to a gene; V was cut back by 8 bases and J by 2 bases. This CDR3 region has 16 residues. Germline assignment: CDR1 LNHNV and CDR2 YYDKDF (reference sequence). CDR3 nucleotide sequence: TGTGCCACCCAGGCGAGCGGGAGCCCCATTGCCTACGAGCAGTACTTC. Its translation is CATQASGSPIAYEQYF.

V usage is TRBV7-3 and J usage is TRBJ2-7, with D perhaps TRBD2 (6 bases). V lost 5 bases and J lost 2, with 16 bases in between. Germline CDR1 is SGHTA and CDR2 is FQGTGA. The CDR3 has 15 amino acids. The CDR3 region has the DNA TGTGCCAGCAGCATTACGGGACTCCTTACCTACGAGCAGTACTTC. It codes for CASSITGLLTYEQYF. The entire variable domain, with the rest obtained from reference TRBV7-3 and TRBJ2-7, is as follows: GAGVSQTPSNKVTEKGKYVELRCDPISGHTALYWYRQSLGQGPEFLIYFQGTGAADDSGLPNDRFFAVRPEGSVSTLKIQRTERGDSAVYLCASSITGLLTYEQYFGPGTRLTVT.

This rearrangement joins TRBV27 to TRBJ2-3; D remains ambiguous. This CDR3 is built from 14 residues. V was shortened by 6 bases and J by 0 bases, with 10 bases between the two germline ends. Germline assignment: CDR1 MNHEY and CDR2 SMNVEV (reference sequence). CDR3 bases: TGTGCCAGCAGGAGTCTAGTAAGCACAGATACGCAGTATTTT. Amino acids: CASRSLVSTDTQYF.

This sequence joins TRBV19 and TRBJ2-1; TRBD2 aligns across 7 bases. The CDR3 consists of 14 residues. V gave up 6 bases and J gave up 1 base; unmatched junction bases: 3. The V gene's germline CDR1 is LNHDA and CDR2 SQIVND (reference sequence). The CDR3 bases are TGTGCCAGTAGGCAAGCGGGATCCTACAATGAGCAGTTCTTC. This translates into CASRQAGSYNEQFF.

The chain has TRBV9 and TRBJ2-2, with 8 bases aligning to TRBD2. Germline CDR1 SGDLS, CDR2 YYNGEE. The CDR3 length is 15 residues. With 6 bases clipped from V and 1 base from J, the junction kept 5 bases outside the gene matches. CDR3 sequence: CASIHSGENTGELFF. Here the CDR3 DNA reads TGTGCCAGCATCCATAGCGGGGAGAACACCGGGGAGCTGTTTTTT.

The chain combines TRBV5-6 with TRBJ2-2, with D possibly being TRBD1 (6 bases). The CDR3 is 17 residues long. With 4 bases removed from V and 0 bases from J, the gap between germline ends came to 16 bases. CDR1 is SGHDT, CDR2 YYEEEE, per germline. CDR3 DNA sequence: TGTGCCAGCAGCCGGCCCCACGGGACATCGAACACCGGGGAGCTGTTTTTT. Translating gives CASSRPHGTSNTGELFF.

The V call is TRBV4-1, the J call TRBJ1-1, with D tentatively TRBD1 (5 bases). CDR1 and CDR2 (germline): MGHRA, YSYEKL. Deletions cut 1 base from V and 10 bases from J, with 25 bases between. This CDR3 comprises 17 residues. CDR3 DNA sequence: TGCGCCAGCAGCCAAGTGTGGGTTATCGGCAGGGAGGTCAGAGCTTTCTTT. Translation gives CASSQVWVIGREVRAFF.

CDR3 loop: CASSGDNHEQYF. In DNA, the CDR3 is TGTGCCAGCAGTGGGGACAACCACGAGCAGTACTTC. V gene TRBV2 combines with J gene TRBJ2-7; perhaps TRBD1 as D (6 bases). CDR3 size: 12 residues. Trimming removed 4 bases from V and 5 bases from J, with 9 bases in between. The germline V gene has CDR1 SNHLY and CDR2 FYNNEI.

This clone is a singleton in its sample. The rearrangement links TRBV2 to TRBJ2-7; perhaps TRBD1 as D (5 bases). Trimming took off 4 bases at V and 0 bases at J, with 10 bases between the two ends. Germline values: CDR1 SNHLY, CDR2 FYNNEI. The CDR3 is 14 amino acids. CDR3 sequence: CASSGQGSSYEQYF. The CDR3 nucleotides are TGTGCCAGCAGTGGGCAGGGCAGCTCCTACGAGCAGTACTTC.

CDR3 sequence: CASSIGTGNEQYF. Written as DNA, the CDR3 is TGTGCCAGCAGCATTGGGACAGGGAACGAGCAGTACTTC. This chain uses TRBV13 with TRBJ2-7; 9 positions agree with TRBD1. With V trimmed by 5 bases and J by 5 bases, 4 bases remained unmatched. CDR1 PRHDT and CDR2 FYEKMQ come from the germline V gene (reference sequence). This CDR3 is 13 amino acids long.

The chain couples TRBV28 to TRBJ2-7, with 12 bases lining up with TRBD2. With 7 bases clipped from V and 4 bases from J, the junction kept 5 bases outside the gene matches. Looked up from germline, CDR1 is MDHEN and CDR2 is SYDVKM. CDR3 length: 14 residues. The CDR3 region is CASKGGLAGYEQYF. The CDR3 nucleotides read TGTGCCAGCAAAGGAGGACTAGCGGGATACGAGCAGTACTTC.

The V call is TRBV7-9, the J call TRBJ2-1; a possible D gene is TRBD2 (5 bases). Germline V gene sequence: CDR1 SEHNR, CDR2 FQNEAQ (reference sequence). V was shortened by 3 bases and J by 0 bases, with 6 bases between the two germline ends. This CDR3 is built from 14 residues. The CDR3 nucleotides are TGTGCCAGCAGCTTCGCGGGCTCCTACAATGAGCAGTTCTTC. As protein: CASSFAGSYNEQFF.

The sample holds a few counts of this clone. The gene calls are TRBV4-1 and TRBJ1-4; no clear D gene. Germline assignment: CDR1 MGHRA and CDR2 YSYEKL. The CDR3 has 15 amino acids. V was pared by 0 bases and J by 8 bases, with 13 bases between. CDR3 bases: TGCGCCAGCAGCCAAGATCTCAGTCCTTGGGAAAAACTGTTTTTT. Amino acids: CASSQDLSPWEKLFF.

On this clone: Other DNA sequences in the sample encode the same CDR3. V and J are TRBV18 and TRBJ2-2; D remains ambiguous. The CDR3 spans 13 residues. Between the trimmed V and J ends, which lost 4 bases and 5 bases, there was a span of 8 bases. Per the germline V gene, CDR1 is KGHSH and CDR2 is LQKENI. As DNA, the CDR3 is TGTGCCAGCTCACTCAGCGATACCGGGGAGCTGTTTTTT. Translated: CASSLSDTGELFF.

This clone has only a few counts. The chain uses TRBV7-2 and TRBJ2-5, with a tentative D call TRBD1 (6 bases). Per the germline V gene, CDR1 is SGHTA and CDR2 is FQGNSA. The length of the CDR3 is 14 residues. V was trimmed by 1 base and J by 2 bases, leaving 8 bases between them. For the CDR3, the DNA is TGTGCCAGCAGCTTAGTCAGGGGTCAAGAGACCCAGTACTTC. Its translation: CASSLVRGQETQYF.

CDR3 nucleotides: TGTGCCAGCAGCGCTGGAGACGTGTTTGTCACACCCACTGAAGCTTTCTTT. This translates into CASSAGDVFVTPTEAFF. This chain uses TRBV9 with TRBJ1-1; D not certain. Trimming removed 3 bases from V and 4 bases from J, with 22 bases in between. Germline V gene lookup returns CDR1 SGDLS and CDR2 YYNGEE. This CDR3 has 17 amino acids.

This clone was counted a few times. DNA for the CDR3: TGTGCCAGCAGTACCACAGGGTCCAATGGCTACACCTTC. Protein product: CASSTTGSNGYTF. This chain links TRBV6-6 with TRBJ1-2; D perhaps matches TRBD1 (6 bases). This CDR3 region has 13 residues. CDR1 and CDR2 (germline): MNHNY, SVGAGI (reference sequence). The V and J ends lost 5 bases and 6 bases respectively, with 13 bases between them.

This chain's CDR3 is CASSWDRTNYGYTF. CDR3 nucleotides: TGCGCCAGCAGCTGGGACAGGACCAACTATGGCTACACCTTC. The chain carries TRBV5-1 and TRBJ1-2, with 8 bases aligning to TRBD1. Germline V gives CDR1 SGHRS, CDR2 YFSETQ. CDR3 length: 14 residues. The V segment lost 3 bases and the J segment 2 bases; nucleotides outside the gene matches: 3.

The V call is TRBV7-2, the J call TRBJ2-3, with 8 bases lining up with TRBD1. Germline V gene data show CDR1 as SGHTA and CDR2 as FQGNSA. The CDR3 spans 16 residues. Trimming removed 5 bases from V and 1 base from J; junction bases left unmatched: 8. CDR3 DNA sequence: TGTGCCAGCAGCAAAGACAGGGGTCGTCGCACAGATACGCAGTATTTT. This gives the protein CASSKDRGRRTDTQYF.

This chain connects TRBV7-3 to TRBJ2-7, with 7 positions matching TRBD1. V trimming: 2 bases; J trimming: 2 bases; junction bases outside the gene matches: 6. Germline V lookup: CDR1 SGHTA, CDR2 FQGTGA. This CDR3 region has 15 residues. The CDR3 reads CASSLERQGAYEQYF. CDR3 nucleotides: TGTGCCAGCAGCTTAGAGAGACAGGGAGCCTACGAGCAGTACTTC.

This clone was observed a few times. The chain links TRBV4-2 to TRBJ2-5, with D unclear. The DNA end lines up better with TRBJ2-7; the J call may be wrong. Germline V gene data show CDR1 as LGHNA and CDR2 as YNFKEQ. The CDR3 runs 13 residues. CDR3 loop: CASSQMADYEQYF. Written as DNA, the CDR3 is TGTGCCAGCAGCCAGATGGCAGACTACGAGCAGTACTTC.

The chain carries TRBV27 and TRBJ2-1; 12 nucleotides align to TRBD2. Germline V gene lookup returns CDR1 MNHEY and CDR2 SMNVEV (reference sequence). Trimming removed 6 bases from V and 6 bases from J; junction bases left unmatched: 9. The CDR3 is made up of 16 amino acids. CDR3 sequence reads: CASSPGLAGKINEQFF. The CDR3 nucleotides are TGTGCCAGCAGCCCCGGACTAGCGGGAAAGATCAATGAGCAGTTCTTC.

V usage is TRBV5-6 and J usage is TRBJ1-6, with a tentative D call TRBD1 (5 bases). Germline CDR1 and CDR2: SGHDT and YYEEEE. The CDR3 length is 14 residues. The V and J ends lost 0 bases and 6 bases respectively, with 7 bases between them. CDR3 bases: TGTGCCAGCAGCTTGGGACAGAGTAATTCACCCCTCCACTTT. This gives the protein CASSLGQSNSPLHF.

The gene calls are TRBV19 and TRBJ2-1; 9 bases match TRBD2. The germline V gene has CDR1 LNHDA and CDR2 SQIVND (reference sequence). V lost 4 bases to trimming and J lost 3 bases; unmatched junction nucleotides: 4. This CDR3 spans 15 amino acids. DNA of the CDR3: TGTGCCAGTAGTACTCGACTAGCGGTCTACAATGAGCAGTTCTTC. This translates into CASSTRLAVYNEQFF.

This chain joins TRBV9 and TRBJ2-1, with 10 bases that match TRBD2. CDR3 size: 16 residues. Germline lookup yields CDR1 SGDLS and CDR2 YYNGEE. Unmatched junction bases numbered 11, after V lost 4 bases and J lost 7 bases. The CDR3: CASSTQREGLGNEQFF. The CDR3 DNA reads as TGTGCCAGCAGCACGCAGCGGGAGGGCCTGGGAAATGAGCAGTTCTTC.

This clone was observed a handful of times. The rearrangement links TRBV6-1 to TRBJ2-7, with 7 positions matching TRBD2. V was clipped by 5 bases and J by 1 base; unmatched bases: 5. Germline CDR1 is MNHNS and CDR2 is SASEGT. This CDR3 has 14 residues. The CDR3 bases are TGTGCCAGCAGTCAGTGGGAGGGTTCCTACGAGCAGTACTTC. Translation: CASSQWEGSYEQYF.